One and the same sample provided the 9 T cell receptor beta chains below, sequenced in a study of post-analysis software for immune sequencing data. General observations from the study: The five TRBV segments detected at higher frequency in patients than in controls included TRBV5-6, TRBV5-1 and TRBV20-1.

The antigens these receptors bind are not known. TCR beta libraries were prepared from cDNA with unique molecular identifiers. In TCRdb, the PCR reads were re-called with MiXCR into one record per CDR3 protein. The sample contains roughly 650,000 distinct CDR3 sequences, around 60% of which appear only once. The specimen was blood. These receptors came from a girl aged 2-10 years with multiple sclerosis.

In this sample, this clonotype turned up a few times. The chain's CDR3 is CASRGMANPNTEAFF. The DNA for the CDR3 is TGTGCCAGCAGGGGAATGGCGAATCCGAACACTGAAGCTTTCTTT. The J gene is TRBJ1-1, the V gene TRBV7-9; D uncertain. CDR1 and CDR2 (germline): SEHNR, FQNEAQ (reference sequence). Trimming took 6 bases from V and 1 from J, leaving 15 bases between them. This CDR3 spans 15 amino acids.

The rearrangement joins TRBV5-1 to TRBJ2-7; tentatively, D is TRBD2 (6 bases). Trimming stripped 3 bases from V and 3 bases from J, with 13 bases between. Germline V lookup: CDR1 SGHRS, CDR2 YFSETQ. This CDR3 comprises 14 residues. CDR3 nucleotides: TGCGCCAGCAGCTCGGGAGCGGCATTCTACGAGCAGTACTTC. Its protein is CASSSGAAFYEQYF.

The table lists this clonotype with a few counts. The chain links TRBV19 to TRBJ2-3, with TRBD1 as a possible D gene (5 bases). Trimming shortened V by 7 bases and J by 4 bases, and 12 bases separated the two germline ends. Germline V gene lookup returns CDR1 LNHDA and CDR2 SQIVND (reference sequence). The CDR3 covers 13 residues. Here the CDR3 reads CASKVTGADTQYF. The CDR3 DNA is TGTGCCAGTAAAGTAACAGGAGCAGATACGCAGTATTTT.

The chain uses TRBV12-3 or TRBV12-4 and TRBJ1-5, with a possible D match to TRBD1 (5 bases). This CDR3 contains 15 residues. Trimming removed 3 bases at V and 5 bases at J, with 14 bases between. CDR3 loop: CASSLGRGGYQPQHF. In DNA form, the CDR3 reads TGTGCCAGCAGTTTGGGCCGGGGGGGATATCAGCCCCAGCATTTT.

The V gene is TRBV9, the J gene TRBJ2-1, with D perhaps given as TRBD1 or TRBD2 (5 bases each). V dropped 2 bases and J dropped 4 bases, with 16 bases sitting between them. The CDR3 is 16 amino acids. Germline V gene sequence: CDR1 SGDLS, CDR2 YYNGEE. This chain's CDR3 is CASSVRGDAGYNEQFF. The DNA of the CDR3 is TGTGCCAGCAGCGTCAGAGGGGACGCTGGGTACAATGAGCAGTTCTTC.

Here the CDR3 DNA reads TGTGCCAGCAGCAACCCTGGTGCAGGGCCCACTGAAGCTTTCTTT. This sequence encodes CASSNPGAGPTEAFF. The rearrangement uses TRBV7-9 and TRBJ1-1; D may be TRBD1 (5 bases). The CDR3 has 15 residues. With 5 bases removed from V and 4 bases from J, the gap between germline ends came to 17 bases. The germline CDR1 and CDR2 sequences are SEHNR and FQNEAQ (reference sequence).

This clonotype has more than one count but fewer than ten. The rearrangement joins TRBV3-1 to TRBJ2-1, with TRBD2 identical over 9 bases. CDR3 length: 18 amino acids. V gave up 1 base and J gave up 0 bases; unmatched junction bases: 7. In germline, CDR1 is LGHDT, CDR2 YNNKEL (reference sequence). The CDR3 is CASSQVLAGTHSYNEQFF. As DNA, the CDR3 is TGTGCCAGCAGCCAAGTCCTAGCGGGAACCCACTCCTACAATGAGCAGTTCTTC.

The CDR3 DNA reads TGCAGCGTCGTCGACAGGGGGCTCCCCTTCAATGAGCAGTTCTTC. It translates to CSVVDRGLPFNEQFF. The chain is built from TRBV29-1 and TRBJ2-1; TRBD1 matches at 10 bases. CDR1 SQVTM and CDR2 ANQGSEA come from the germline V gene. The junction had 11 bases not matched to a gene; V was cut back by 6 bases and J by 6 bases. The CDR3 consists of 15 residues.

This clonotype was seen a handful of times. The V call is TRBV7-2, the J call TRBJ2-1; D is uncertain. CDR3 size: 12 residues. V was cut by 2 bases and J by 7 bases, with 6 bases left in between. The germline V gene has CDR1 SGHTA and CDR2 FQGNSA. CDR3 residues: CASSLIVNEQFF. The DNA of the CDR3 is TGTGCCAGCAGCTTAATAGTTAATGAGCAGTTCTTC.